The 15 T cell receptor beta chains presented below share a single source sample, sequenced in a study of cytomegalovirus exposure and HLA in healthy donors (dated by TCRdb to about 2017). The library was made by the immunoSEQ multiplex PCR assay. The multiplex PCR relied on a mix of 60 forward primers for TCR Vbeta segments and 13 reverse primers for TCR Jbeta segments. TCRdb re-hosts the immuneACCESS table, in-frame sequences only. Its copies lack some clones; in the studies checked, an unresolved V gene accounts for under half of them, and the cause for the rest is not known. This sample holds 250,000 or so clones; around 90% were observed only once. Around 1.7% of the sample rests with the top ten. The sequenced material came from PBMCs. Receptors were obtained from a girl aged 2-10 years in good health and CMV-seronegative.

The gene calls are TRBV19 and TRBJ2-7, with 10 bases lining up with TRBD1. V dropped 5 bases and J dropped 3; count of bases not matched to a gene: 4. This CDR3 contains 14 residues. Germline CDR1 reads LNHDA; CDR2 reads SQIVND (reference sequence). This CDR3 is CASSPGQGVYEQYF. CDR3 nucleotide sequence: TGTGCCAGTAGTCCCGGACAGGGGGTCTACGAGCAGTACTTC.

The rearrangement joins TRBV5-4 to TRBJ2-2; 10 bases align to TRBD2. The CDR3 spans 17 residues. V shed 2 bases, J shed 4 bases, and the junction held 8 bases outside the gene matches. Germline lookup yields CDR1 SGHNT and CDR2 YYREEE (reference sequence). The CDR3 nucleotides read TGTGCCAGCAGCTTATCCTCTAGCGGGAGTGGCACCGGGGAGCTGTTTTTT. Its protein product is CASSLSSSGSGTGELFF.

The chain is built from TRBV10-3 and TRBJ2-3, with 10 bases matching TRBD1. Germline V gene lookup returns CDR1 ENHRY and CDR2 SYGVKD. With V trimmed by 0 bases and J by 5 bases, 5 bases remained unmatched. The CDR3 sequence is 16 residues long. Here the CDR3 reads CAISESMGTGVDTQYF. The CDR3 DNA reads as TGTGCCATCAGTGAGTCGATGGGGACAGGGGTAGATACGCAGTATTTT.

Here the CDR3 DNA reads TGTGCCAGCAGCCAAGGGCTACGAGGGAGTGAAGCTTTCTTT. This translates into CASSQGLRGSEAFF. The chain has TRBV4-2 and TRBJ1-1; no clear D gene. The germline V gene has CDR1 LGHNA and CDR2 YNFKEQ. V was clipped by 1 base and J by 7 bases, with 13 bases between them. There are 14 residues in the CDR3.

This chain connects TRBV7-8 to TRBJ2-7; 9 positions match TRBD2. Trimming took 4 bases from V and 0 from J; bases not matched to a gene: 4. The V gene's germline CDR1 is SGHVS and CDR2 FQNEAQ. The CDR3 sequence is 15 residues long. The CDR3 bases are TGTGCCAGCAGCTCGCGGGGGGGGGCCTCCTACGAGCAGTACTTC. Protein: CASSSRGGASYEQYF.

V and J are TRBV7-6 and TRBJ2-3, with 7 bases lining up with TRBD2. The CDR3 consists of 16 residues. V lost 5 bases, J lost 6 bases, and 14 bases stayed unmatched. Germline lookup yields CDR1 SGHVS and CDR2 FNYEAQ. The chain's CDR3 is CASSHGGGGPTDTQYF. The DNA of the CDR3 is TGTGCCAGCAGCCACGGCGGGGGAGGACCCACGGATACGCAGTATTTT. Full variable domain (rest looked up from reference TRBV7-6 and TRBJ2-3): GAGVSQSPRYKVTKRGQDVALRCDPISGHVSLYWYRQALGQGPEFLTYFNYEAQQDKSGLPNDRFSAERPEGSISTLTIQRTEQRDSAMYRCASSHGGGGPTDTQYFGPGTRLTVL.

The chain employs TRBV4-1 and TRBJ2-7, with 8 bases lining up with TRBD2. The CDR3 totals 17 residues. Germline V gene lookup returns CDR1 MGHRA and CDR2 YSYEKL. V dropped 0 bases and J dropped 7; count of bases not matched to a gene: 14. The CDR3 bases are TGCGCCAGCAGCCAAGAGGTGGGGGGCGGGGGGCCTCGTGAGCAGTACTTC. Translation: CASSQEVGGGGPREQYF.

This chain uses TRBV5-1 with TRBJ2-1, with D possibly being TRBD2 (6 bases). Deletions cut 3 bases from V and 3 bases from J, with 13 bases between. This CDR3 spans 15 amino acids. CDR1 is SGHRS and CDR2 is YFSETQ in the germline V gene. CDR3 bases: TGCGCCAGCAGCTATATAGCGGCGATCTACAATGAGCAGTTCTTC. It codes for CASSYIAAIYNEQFF.

This sequence joins TRBV4-1 and TRBJ2-7, with a weak D call TRBD1 (5 bases). CDR3 length: 18 amino acids. Germline V lookup: CDR1 MGHRA, CDR2 YSYEKL. V gave up 0 bases and J gave up 0 bases, with 18 bases separating them. CDR3 DNA: TGCGCCAGCAGCCAAGAACCCTATGAGACAGCCACCTCCTACGAGCAGTACTTC. This gives the protein CASSQEPYETATSYEQYF.

The CDR3 region has the DNA TGCGCCAGCAGCGGGACAGGGAGAATTGCTTTCTTT. Its protein is CASSGTGRIAFF. The chain carries TRBV5-1 and TRBJ1-1; 9 nucleotides align to TRBD1. Germline trimming cut 4 bases from V and 11 bases from J; bases unmatched to any gene: 6. The CDR3 loop spans 12 amino acids. Germline loops: CDR1 SGHRS, CDR2 YFSETQ.

V gene TRBV30 combines with J gene TRBJ2-5; 8 bases agree with TRBD2. CDR3 size: 14 residues. V dropped 2 bases and J dropped 5; count of bases not matched to a gene: 7. CDR1 GTSNPN and CDR2 SVGIG come from the germline V gene (reference sequence). The CDR3 DNA reads TGTGCCTGGAGTCTCCTAGCGGGTGGTGAGACCCAGTACTTC. This sequence encodes CAWSLLAGGETQYF.

This clone was recorded only once. The J gene is TRBJ2-7, the V gene TRBV7-3, with TRBD1 identical over 9 bases. This CDR3 spans 13 amino acids. V lost 2 bases, J lost 4 bases, and 0 bases stayed unmatched. CDR1 SGHTA and CDR2 FQGTGA come from the germline V gene. CDR3 sequence: CASSLGTGYEQYF. The CDR3 DNA follows: TGTGCCAGCAGCTTAGGGACAGGGTACGAGCAGTACTTC.

V gene TRBV6-5 combines with J gene TRBJ1-2; D gene ambiguous. V lost 9 bases and J 5 bases, leaving 19 bases between the germline ends. Germline CDR1 MNHEY, CDR2 SVGAGI. The CDR3 has 14 residues. CDR3 nucleotide sequence: TGTGCCAGTAGACCCTGGGAGGGTTTGTATGGCTACACCTTC. Protein: CASRPWEGLYGYTF.

The chain carries TRBV4-1 and TRBJ2-7, with 9 bases lining up with TRBD2. CDR3 length: 15 residues. The V and J ends lost 5 bases and 3 bases, in that order; junction bases with no gene match: 8. CDR1 MGHRA and CDR2 YSYEKL come from the germline V gene. CDR3 amino acids: CASSDGTSILYEQYF. The CDR3, as DNA: TGCGCCAGCAGCGACGGGACTAGCATTCTCTACGAGCAGTACTTC.

This clone has more than one count but fewer than ten. The CDR3, as DNA: TGCGCCAGCAAGCAACAAACAGGGGACTATGGCTACACCTTC. This sequence encodes CASKQQTGDYGYTF. This rearrangement joins TRBV5-1 to TRBJ1-2; TRBD1 matches 7 bases. CDR1 is SGHRS and CDR2 is YFSETQ in the germline V gene. Losses at the gene ends were 6 bases for V and 3 bases for J; bases not matched to a gene: 8. This CDR3 region has 14 residues.